Presented here are 16 T cell receptor beta chains from one specimen sequenced in a study of T cell clonality in common variable immunodeficiency. The method was immunoSEQ multiplex PCR; TCRdb's version includes in-frame clones alone and lacks a portion of them. Singletons are absent from the sample, which has about 43,000 clones. Sequencing was performed on peripheral blood mononuclear cells. The origin of the receptors is a person aged 18 to 69 in good health.

This clone occurred many times. The read stops 3 residues short of the end of the CDR3; the missing end is completed from the germline J gene. The chain combines TRBV6-1 with TRBJ1-3; D remains unclear. Trimming left V 4 bases short and J 0 bases short, with 7 bases between. In germline, CDR1 is MNHNS, CDR2 SASEGT. This CDR3 contains 14 residues. The CDR3 spells CASSVPVSGNTIYF. Partial CDR3 DNA: TGTGCCAGCAGTGTGCCGGTCTCTGGAAACACC.

In its sample, this clone was seen many times. The CDR3 end falls 3 residues outside the read, so it is completed with the germline J gene. The chain has TRBV7-2 and TRBJ2-1; 10 bases fit TRBD1. This CDR3 is 14 amino acids long. V lost 7 bases, J lost 3 bases, and 3 bases stayed unmatched. Germline CDR1 is SGHTA and CDR2 is FQGNSA. CDR3 region: CASTRTGGYNEQFF. The DNA read from the CDR3 is TGTGCCAGCACCCGGACAGGGGGCTACAATGAG.

A remark on this clone: This probably arose from a read error, given a far larger clone one base away. The read comes to an end 3 residues before the CDR3 does, leaving the germline J gene to fill in the end. The chain links TRBV30 to TRBJ2-7, with TRBD2 matching 12 bases. CDR3 length: 19 amino acids. Germline V gene lookup returns CDR1 GTSNPN and CDR2 SVGIG (reference sequence). The V segment lost 2 bases and the J segment 0 bases; nucleotides outside the gene matches: 14. Partial CDR3 DNA: TGTGCCTGGAGTTTCCACCCTCTAGCGGGAGGGCGATTCTCCTACGAG. Its protein product is CAWSFHPLAGGRFSYE. The entire CDR3 reads CAWSFHPLAGGRFSYEQYF.

This clone was detected ten times or more. The read ends 3 residues early relative to the CDR3; the germline J gene fills the gap. The chain carries TRBV30 and TRBJ2-5; D ambiguous. The CDR3 contains 14 residues. From germline, CDR1 is GTSNPN and CDR2 SVGIG (reference sequence). V lost 3 bases and J 2 bases, leaving 13 bases between the germline ends. CDR3 in amino acids: CAWSPIVRQETQYF. Partial CDR3 DNA: TGTGCCTGGAGCCCCATAGTACGTCAAGAGACC. Supplemented by reference TRBV30 and TRBJ2-5, the full variable domain reads SQTIHQWPATLVQPVGSPLSLECTVEGTSNPNLYWYRQAAGRGLQLLFYSVGIGQISSEVPQNLSASRPQDRQFILSSKKLLLSDSGFYLCAWSPIVRQETQYFGPGTRLLVL.

This clone was seen at least ten times. Read data end 3 residues before the CDR3 end; the end is taken from the germline J gene. The V and J genes are TRBV14 and TRBJ2-3; 8 positions match TRBD2. The J segment lost 1 base and the V segment lost 4 bases, leaving 13 bases of the junction unmatched. The CDR3 loop spans 18 amino acids. CDR1 SGHDN and CDR2 FVKESK come from the germline V gene. CDR3 region: CASSPRGVSGGRTDTQYF. The covered CDR3 bases are TGTGCCAGCAGCCCCAGAGGCGTAAGCGGGGGCCGCACAGATACG.

This clone was seen repeatedly, ten times or more. The DNA read from the CDR3 is TGTGCCAGTAGTATCGAACTAGCTCTAAGCACAGATACG. It yields the protein CASSIELALSTDT. The entire CDR3 protein reads CASSIELALSTDTQYF. This rearrangement joins TRBV19 to TRBJ2-3; TRBD2 might be the D (6 bases). The read halts 3 residues ahead of the CDR3 end, with the missing end drawn from the germline J gene. The CDR3 consists of 16 residues. In germline, CDR1 is LNHDA, CDR2 SQIVND (reference sequence). The germline V and J ends were trimmed by 3 bases and 0 bases, with 13 bases remaining between them.

The table lists this clone with many counts. The read finishes 3 residues shy of the CDR3 end, and the germline J gene is used to complete it. V and J are TRBV5-1 and TRBJ1-2; 9 bases line up with TRBD1. The J segment lost 5 bases and the V segment lost 0 bases, leaving 11 bases of the junction unmatched. CDR1 is SGHRS and CDR2 is YFSETQ in the germline V gene. The CDR3 runs 17 residues. The sequenced part of the CDR3 DNA is TGCGCCAGCAGCTTGGAATTCCCGGGACAGGGAGTTTATGGC. This sequence encodes CASSLEFPGQGVYG. The whole CDR3 protein is CASSLEFPGQGVYGYTF.

The table lists this clone with many counts. Read coverage stops 3 residues before the CDR3 terminus; the germline J gene supplies the remainder. The genes are TRBV11-2 and TRBJ1-1; D perhaps matches TRBD1 (6 bases). V lost 2 bases and J 4 bases, leaving 14 bases between the germline ends. Germline CDR1 reads SGHAT; CDR2 reads FQNNGV. The CDR3 totals 15 residues. The sequenced CDR3 bases are TGTGCCAGCAGCTTAAGCCTGGGGGCGGGCACTGAA. It specifies CASSLSLGAGTE. The full CDR3 is CASSLSLGAGTEAFF.

The table lists this clone with a few counts. The junction does not match germline at one end; this may be a read error. The CDR3 goes on 3 residues after the read ends, and that part is filled in from the germline J gene. V is TRBV19 and J is TRBJ1-4; D might be TRBD1 (6 bases). The CDR3 has 15 amino acids. Looked up from germline, CDR1 is LNHDA and CDR2 is SQIVND (reference sequence). The CDR3 loop is CASSIRGQGSEELFF. CDR3 DNA, as far as it was read: TGTGCCAGTAGTATTCGAGGGCAGGGGAGTGAAGAA.

This clone was recorded at least ten times. Coverage ceases 3 residues before the CDR3 finishes, and the germline J gene fills in the end. V is TRBV19 and J is TRBJ2-7, with 9 bases aligning to TRBD1. Looked up from germline, CDR1 is LNHDA and CDR2 is SQIVND (reference sequence). The CDR3 extends over 15 amino acids. Trimming at V came to 6 bases and at J to 3 bases, leaving 9 bases not matched to a gene. CDR3 amino acids: CASSFGTGKYYEQYF. CDR3 DNA, as far as it was read: TGTGCCAGTAGCTTCGGGACAGGGAAATACTACGAG.

Concerning this clone: The DNA ends 3 residues before the CDR3 does, and the rest of the CDR3 is filled in from the germline J gene. V and J are TRBV5-1 and TRBJ2-3; 7 bases align to TRBD2. The germline gives CDR1 SGHRS, CDR2 YFSETQ. The CDR3 contains 15 residues. The CDR3 bases that were read are TGCGCCAGCAGCTCGGGGAGCGGGACCCAAGAGACG. Its translation: CASSSGSGTQET. In full, the CDR3 is CASSSGSGTQETQYF.

There are many counts of this clone. The read terminates 3 residues ahead of where the CDR3 ends, so the germline J gene completes it. The chain employs TRBV15 and TRBJ2-1, with unresolved D. Trimming removed 1 base from V and 6 bases from J, with 7 bases in between. The CDR3 consists of 13 residues. CDR1 is LNHNV, CDR2 YYDKDF, per germline (reference sequence). The CDR3 loop is CATSRVPGNEQFF. The sequenced part of the CDR3 DNA is TGTGCCACCAGCAGAGTTCCGGGCAATGAG. The full variable domain, its missing parts supplied by reference TRBV15 and TRBJ2-1, is DAMVIQNPRYQVTQFGKPVTLSCSQTLNHNVMYWYQQKSSQAPKLLFHYYDKDFNNEADTPDNFQSRRPNTSFCFLDIRSPGLGDTAMYLCATSRVPGNEQFFGPGTRLTVL.

The sample holds many counts of this clone. The CDR3 end falls 3 residues outside the read, so it is completed with the germline J gene. The chain uses TRBV20-1 and TRBJ1-1; 7 positions match TRBD1. The CDR3 consists of 13 residues. Per the germline V gene, CDR1 is DFQATT and CDR2 is SNEGSKA (reference sequence). V lost 6 bases, J lost 0 bases, and 4 bases stayed unmatched. CDR3 residues: CSAGDSMNTEAFF. CDR3 bases read: TGCAGTGCAGGGGACAGTATGAACACTGAA.

Many counts were recorded for this clone. Sequencing ends 3 residues short of the CDR3 end; the germline J gene provides the rest. The chain employs TRBV15 and TRBJ2-5, with D perhaps TRBD2 (5 bases). The V and J ends lost 0 bases and 4 bases respectively, with 6 bases between them. The germline gives CDR1 LNHNV, CDR2 YYDKDF (reference sequence). This CDR3 spans 13 amino acids. Incomplete CDR3 DNA: TGTGCCACCAGCAGAGACGAGGGAGAGACC. This sequence encodes CATSRDEGET. The entire CDR3 is CATSRDEGETQYF. The variable domain in full, completed from reference TRBV15 and TRBJ2-5, reads DAMVIQNPRYQVTQFGKPVTLSCSQTLNHNVMYWYQQKSSQAPKLLFHYYDKDFNNEADTPDNFQSRRPNTSFCFLDIRSPGLGDTAMYLCATSRDEGETQYFGPGTRLLVL.

This clone was counted many times. The CDR3 end is not reached by the read, which stops 3 residues before it; the germline J gene fills it in. The V gene is TRBV6-2 or TRBV6-3, the J gene TRBJ1-5; D is uncertain. The CDR3 covers 15 residues. V was clipped by 6 bases and J by 0 bases, with 12 bases between them. CDR1 is MNHEY and CDR2 is SVGEGT in the germline V gene. The part of the CDR3 DNA that was read is TGTGCCAGCAGAACAGTAATATTTAGCAATCAGCCC. Translated, it gives CASRTVIFSNQP. The entire CDR3 sequence reads CASRTVIFSNQPQHF.

This clone was recorded at least ten times. The read terminates 3 residues ahead of where the CDR3 ends, so the germline J gene completes it. J is TRBJ1-2 and V is TRBV6-4; tentative D call: TRBD1 (6 bases). The V and J ends lost 6 bases and 5 bases respectively, with 13 bases between them. The CDR3 totals 13 residues. Per the germline V gene, CDR1 is MRHNA and CDR2 is SNTAGT. The CDR3 protein is CASSQGQEYGYTF. CDR3 DNA (partial): TGTGCCAGCAGCCAGGGGCAAGAGTATGGC.